The 30 T cell receptor beta chains below come from one sample, sequenced in a study of metastatic and nonmetastatic thyroid tumors. Thyroid surgery had not been preceded by any treatment in any patient. TCRdb reprocessed the PCR reads via MiXCR. The sample shows fewer than 35,000 clones, 20% to 25% of them seen only once. The sequencing input was tumor tissue. The receptors shown here come from a male donor with papillary thyroid cancer or a benign thyroid nodule (not recorded which). Some clones in this sample may be carry-over from other donors' samples.

This sequence joins TRBV27 and TRBJ1-2; D might be TRBD1 (6 bases). The CDR3 covers 16 residues. Per the germline V gene, CDR1 is MNHEY and CDR2 is SMNVEV (reference sequence). Trimming shortened V by 1 base and J by 5 bases, and 17 bases separated the two germline ends. CDR3 amino acids: CASSLLAGQNQYGYTF. The CDR3 DNA is TGTGCCAGCAGTTTATTGGCCGGACAGAACCAATATGGCTACACCTTC.

Points on this clone: An end of the junction differs from the germline gene, which may be a read error. This chain joins TRBV19 and TRBJ2-6; 8 bases match TRBD2. The V gene's germline CDR1 is LNHDA and CDR2 SQIVND (reference sequence). The CDR3 extends over 18 amino acids. CDR3 amino acids: CASRGWRGVGSGANVLTF. The CDR3 DNA is TGTGCCAGTAGAGGATGGCGGGGGGTAGGGTCTGGCGCCAACGTCCTGACTTTC.

This clone was counted at least ten times. V gene TRBV12-3 or TRBV12-4 combines with J gene TRBJ2-2; D remains unclear. V was trimmed by 8 bases and J by 1 base, leaving 11 bases between them. This CDR3 region has 14 residues. Here the CDR3 reads CASGRRVNTGELFF. In nucleotides, the CDR3 is TGTGCCAGCGGCCGCAGAGTGAACACCGGGGAGCTGTTTTTT.

V usage is TRBV6-2 or TRBV6-3 and J usage is TRBJ2-7, with D perhaps TRBD1 (6 bases). The germline V gene encodes CDR1 MNHEY and CDR2 SVGEGT. The CDR3 extends over 15 amino acids. The V and J ends lost 6 bases and 2 bases respectively, with 17 bases between them. DNA for the CDR3: TGTGCCAGCAGGGACCCGGGACAAACCCCCTACGAGCAGTACTTC. It codes for CASRDPGQTPYEQYF.

By share, this clone counts as medium-sized. This chain joins TRBV7-6 and TRBJ2-1; D is uncertain. The germline CDR1 and CDR2 sequences are SGHVS and FNYEAQ. Between the trimmed V and J ends, which lost 1 base and 1 base, there was a span of 5 bases. This CDR3 spans 14 amino acids. The CDR3 loop is CASSLVGSYNEQFF. The CDR3 region has the DNA TGTGCCAGCAGCTTAGTTGGGTCCTACAATGAGCAGTTCTTC.

In its sample, this clone ranks as medium-sized. This sequence joins TRBV20-1 and TRBJ2-7; TRBD2 matches at 13 bases. V lost 2 bases and J lost 5; bases outside the gene matches: 3. The CDR3 length is 14 residues. Germline V lookup: CDR1 DFQATT, CDR2 SNEGSKA (reference sequence). CDR3 protein: CSARTGTSGNEQYF. CDR3 in DNA: TGCAGTGCTAGAACCGGGACTAGCGGGAACGAGCAGTACTTC.

This clone was seen only a few times. The V and J genes are TRBV6-4 and TRBJ2-1; the D call may be TRBD1 or TRBD2 (6 bases each). Germline V gene sequence: CDR1 MRHNA, CDR2 SNTAGT. The CDR3 covers 15 residues. The ends were cut back, 0 bases at V and 9 bases at J, with 15 bases in the middle. CDR3 sequence: CASSDSAGTGAEQFF. The CDR3, as DNA: TGTGCCAGCAGTGACTCGGCGGGCACGGGGGCTGAGCAGTTCTTC.

This clone was detected many times. This chain uses TRBV7-6 with TRBJ1-2; no clear D gene. Germline V gene data show CDR1 as SGHVS and CDR2 as FNYEAQ. The CDR3 length is 13 residues. With 1 base removed from V and 4 bases from J, the gap between germline ends came to 7 bases. The CDR3: CASSLDGFYGYTF. The DNA of the CDR3 is TGTGCCAGCAGCTTAGACGGCTTCTATGGCTACACCTTC.

This clone has a count of ten or more. The chain combines TRBV4-3 with TRBJ1-1; no firm D call. Germline lookup yields CDR1 LGHNA and CDR2 YSLEER. This CDR3 has 15 amino acids. Trimming took 0 bases from V and 0 from J, leaving 8 bases between them. The DNA of the CDR3 is TGCGCCAGCAGCCAAGAACCCCTGCTGAACACTGAAGCTTTCTTT. This codes for CASSQEPLLNTEAFF.

This clone was found many times. The chain recombines TRBV20-1 with TRBJ2-1; no reliable D call. Trimming cost V 0 bases and J 3 bases, with 15 bases left between them. Germline CDR1 DFQATT, CDR2 SNEGSKA (reference sequence). This CDR3 comprises 16 residues. In DNA, the CDR3 is TGCAGTGCTAGAGATCCCGGCGGAACATTCTACAATGAGCAGTTCTTC. Protein: CSARDPGGTFYNEQFF.

The table lists this clone with many counts. The chain uses TRBV18 and TRBJ2-1; weak D call: TRBD1 (7 bases). CDR1 KGHSH and CDR2 LQKENI come from the germline V gene. Deletions cut 8 bases from V and 2 bases from J, with 16 bases between. The CDR3 loop spans 15 amino acids. The CDR3 sequence: CASNQGGVTYNEQFF. The CDR3 region has the DNA TGTGCCAGCAACCAGGGGGGAGTCACCTACAATGAGCAGTTCTTC.

The chain uses TRBV20-1 and TRBJ1-1; D possibly corresponds to TRBD1 (6 bases). Between the trimmed V and J ends, which lost 1 base and 11 bases, there was a span of 23 bases. The CDR3 consists of 15 residues. CDR1 and CDR2 from the germline V gene are DFQATT and SNEGSKA (reference sequence). The CDR3 reads CSARGADSPYGYAFF. The CDR3 nucleotides are TGCAGTGCTAGAGGCGCGGACAGCCCTTATGGGTACGCTTTCTTT.

This clone was detected many times. This chain uses TRBV18 with TRBJ2-5; D call uncertain. Between the trimmed V and J ends, which lost 3 bases and 5 bases, there was a span of 4 bases. CDR1 is KGHSH and CDR2 is LQKENI in the germline V gene. This CDR3 is 11 amino acids long. CDR3 region: CASSPGETQYF. CDR3 coding DNA: TGTGCCAGCTCACCGGGCGAGACCCAGTACTTC.

Ten or more counts support this clone. The rearrangement uses TRBV6-6 and TRBJ1-1; 7 bases map to TRBD1. The CDR3 consists of 14 residues. Germline values: CDR1 MNHNY, CDR2 SVGAGI (reference sequence). The V and J ends lost 2 bases and 3 bases, in that order; junction bases with no gene match: 3. In nucleotides, the CDR3 is TGTGCCAGCAGTTACCTTACAGGGGACACTGAAGCTTTCTTT. Encoded protein: CASSYLTGDTEAFF.

This clone occurred a few times. This chain links TRBV2 with TRBJ1-1; D might be TRBD1 (6 bases). In germline, CDR1 is SNHLY, CDR2 FYNNEI. The ends were cut back, 8 bases at V and 7 bases at J, with 23 bases in the middle. This CDR3 is built from 15 residues. DNA of the CDR3: TGTGCCAGCGGCGACATCAGGGGAGCTGGGGATGAAGCTTTCTTT. Protein: CASGDIRGAGDEAFF.

Many counts were recorded for this clone. This clone may be a read error of a much larger clone one base away. The genes are TRBV6-1 and TRBJ2-1, with D perhaps TRBD1 or TRBD2 (6 bases each). The CDR3 totals 15 residues. Germline assignment: CDR1 MNHNS and CDR2 SASEGT. The V end was cut by 4 bases, the J end by 6 bases, with 16 bases between. The chain's CDR3 is CASSVGGTSPNEQFF. In DNA form, the CDR3 reads TGTGCCAGCAGTGTAGGGGGGACCTCCCCCAATGAGCAGTTCTTC.

This chain joins TRBV5-1 and TRBJ2-3; D gene unclear. CDR3 length: 17 residues. CDR1 and CDR2 from the germline V gene are SGHRS and YFSETQ. Trimming took 9 bases from V and 0 from J, leaving 23 bases between them. The CDR3 DNA sequence: TGCGCCACCCATCGTCCTTCGGTTAGGATAAGCACAGATACGCAGTATTTT. It is translated as CATHRPSVRISTDTQYF.

J is TRBJ2-5 and V is TRBV13; the match to TRBD1 covers 7 bases. This CDR3 has 14 amino acids. Per the germline V gene, CDR1 is PRHDT and CDR2 is FYEKMQ (reference sequence). Unmatched junction bases numbered 4, after V lost 5 bases and J lost 1 base. The CDR3 is CASSQRDSQETQYF. The CDR3 DNA follows: TGTGCCAGCAGCCAACGGGACAGCCAAGAGACCCAGTACTTC.

The table lists this clone with many counts. CDR3 protein: CASSPFTSGRDRDTQYF. The CDR3, as DNA: TGCGCCAGCAGCCCCTTCACTAGCGGGAGGGACCGTGATACGCAGTATTTT. V is TRBV5-1 and J is TRBJ2-3; 13 bases match TRBD2. The ends lost 4 bases at V and 6 bases at J; junction bases unmatched: 11. CDR3 length equals 17 residues. Germline loops: CDR1 SGHRS, CDR2 YFSETQ.

The sample holds many counts of this clone. This CDR3 reads CSVVAGRGGNTIYF. The CDR3 nucleotides read TGCAGCGTTGTCGCAGGGAGGGGTGGAAACACCATATATTTT. The genes are TRBV29-1 and TRBJ1-3; perhaps TRBD1 as D (5 bases). The germline V gene has CDR1 SQVTM and CDR2 ANQGSEA. V was trimmed by 4 bases and J by 3 bases, leaving 13 bases between them. The CDR3 loop spans 14 amino acids.

As to this clone: This could be a read error, since a much larger clone is one nucleotide away. The gene calls are TRBV5-5 and TRBJ2-3; D gene uncertain. The CDR3 loop spans 14 amino acids. CDR1 SGHKS and CDR2 YYEKEE come from the germline V gene (reference sequence). CDR3 nucleotides: TGCGCCAGCAGTGTCGTGCTAAGCACAGATACGCAGTATTTT. Translating it yields CASSVVLSTDTQYF.

This rearrangement joins TRBV7-2 to TRBJ1-5; 11 bases are a match to TRBD1. The CDR3 is 14 amino acids. V lost 5 bases to trimming and J lost 15 bases; unmatched junction nucleotides: 12. Per the germline V gene, CDR1 is SGHTA and CDR2 is FQGNSA. The CDR3 sequence is CASSRTGGNQPRHF. Here the CDR3 DNA reads TGTGCCAGCAGCAGGACAGGGGGCAATCAGCCTCGGCATTTT.

This clone came up many times. The chain joins TRBV9 to TRBJ2-3; D could derive from TRBD1 or TRBD2 (5 bases each). V was cut by 3 bases and J by 3 bases, with 17 bases left in between. CDR1 and CDR2 (germline): SGDLS, YYNGEE. There are 16 residues in the CDR3. The CDR3 is CASSAQVGVVTDTQYF. The CDR3 DNA reads as TGTGCCAGCAGCGCCCAAGTGGGGGTTGTGACAGATACGCAGTATTTT.

In this sample, this clone is medium-sized. The CDR3 spells CAILGSQPQHF. In nucleotides, the CDR3 is TGTGCCATTCTGGGGAGTCAGCCCCAGCATTTT. The gene calls are TRBV6-2 or TRBV6-3 and TRBJ1-5, with D unresolved. Trimming removed 10 bases at V and 6 bases at J, with 10 bases between. CDR3 length: 11 amino acids. Germline values: CDR1 MNHEY, CDR2 SVGEGT.

V and J are TRBV28 and TRBJ1-5; D is ambiguous. Trimming left V 1 base short and J 13 bases short, with 17 bases between. The CDR3 has 14 amino acids. Germline values: CDR1 MDHEN, CDR2 SYDVKM. The CDR3 protein is CASSLFEGSRPQHF. The DNA of the CDR3 is TGTGCCAGCAGTTTATTTGAGGGATCCCGGCCTCAGCATTTT.

The rearrangement joins TRBV10-1 to TRBJ2-2, with 9 bases fitting TRBD1. This CDR3 contains 14 residues. From germline, CDR1 is WNHNN and CDR2 SYGVQD (reference sequence). V shed 4 bases and J 7 bases; nucleotides not matched to a gene: 4. In DNA, the CDR3 is TGCGCCAGCAGTGGGGACAGGGTCGACGGGGAGCTGTTTTTT. It specifies CASSGDRVDGELFF.

This clone was seen at least ten times. J is TRBJ2-2 and V is TRBV10-1; no firm D call. Trimming shortened V by 7 bases and J by 1 base, and 4 bases separated the two germline ends. This CDR3 contains 12 residues. Germline CDR1 and CDR2: WNHNN and SYGVQD (reference sequence). The CDR3 bases are TGCGCCAGCACAGGGAACACCGGGGAGCTGTTTTTT. This codes for CASTGNTGELFF.

The chain is built from TRBV6-2 or TRBV6-3 and TRBJ2-1; D uncertain. CDR3 length: 14 amino acids. V was pared by 8 bases and J by 0 bases, with 11 bases between. Germline CDR1 and CDR2: MNHEY and SVGEGT. CDR3 protein: CASGQGYSYNEQFF. DNA of the CDR3: TGTGCCAGCGGTCAAGGGTACTCCTACAATGAGCAGTTCTTC.

The table lists this clone with many counts. The chain employs TRBV6-2 or TRBV6-3 and TRBJ2-2; the D is unclear. V gave up 3 bases and J gave up 3 bases, with 5 bases separating them. Germline CDR1 and CDR2: MNHEY and SVGEGT. The CDR3 consists of 13 residues. The CDR3 DNA is TGTGCCAGCAGTTATCGGGACACCGGGGAGCTGTTTTTT. As protein: CASSYRDTGELFF.

A note on this clone: This clone may be a read error of a much larger clone one base away. The chain employs TRBV10-3 and TRBJ2-1, with D perhaps TRBD1 (6 bases). The germline V gene has CDR1 ENHRY and CDR2 SYGVKD. The CDR3 is made up of 16 amino acids. The V and J ends lost 10 bases and 8 bases respectively, with 27 bases between them. CDR3 amino acids: CATRGALANRSHEQFF. The CDR3 bases are TGTGCCACCAGGGGCGCTCTTGCTAACAGGAGTCATGAGCAGTTCTTC.